Listed below are T cell receptor beta chains from one sample, sequenced in a study of T cell repertoires in ileal Crohn's disease. TCRdb keeps only in-frame clones here, not all; method: immunoSEQ multiplex PCR. Altogether 8,000 or so clones are present, roughly 80% being singletons, with the ten largest covering 8.4%. Sequences were obtained from ileal tissue. The receptors were gathered from an adult with Crohn's disease. The CDR3 runs from the conserved cysteine through the conserved F or W. The D gene is left open where the match is weak. A clone size is listed for some rows: how often the clone was seen (once, few, many), or a class if it is expanded.

D gene: .
clone size: .
J gene: TRBJ2-1
V gene: TRBV29-1
CDR3 DNA: TGCAGCGGGGGAGGTTTCAATGAGCAGTTCTTC
CDR3 protein: CSGGGFNEQFF

D gene: .
clone size: once
J gene: TRBJ1-6
V gene: TRBV30
CDR3 DNA: TGTGCCGGACAGCTGGTGAGCTCCTATAATTCACCCCTCCACTTT
CDR3 protein: CAGQLVSSYNSPLHF

D gene: TRBD1
clone size: once
J gene: TRBJ2-1
V gene: TRBV5-6
CDR3 DNA: TGTGCCAGCAGCTTGGGGCGGGGGACAGGGATGTTCTTC
CDR3 protein: CASSLGRGTGMFF

D gene: .
clone size: once
J gene: TRBJ1-2
V gene: TRBV2
CDR3 DNA: TGTGCCAGCAGTGAATCTTCAGGGAACTATGGCTACACCTTC
CDR3 protein: CASSESSGNYGYTF

D gene: .
clone size: .
J gene: TRBJ1-6
V gene: TRBV9
CDR3 DNA: TGTGCCAGCAGCGTAGTAAAGGGTGTGACGTCAGGGGCTCATTCACCCCTCCACTTT
CDR3 protein: CASSVVKGVTSGAHSPLHF

D gene: .
clone size: few
J gene: TRBJ1-1
V gene: TRBV18
CDR3 DNA: TGTGCCAGCTCACCGGGACAATGGGGCGCTTTCTTT
CDR3 protein: CASSPGQWGAFF

D gene: .
clone size: once
J gene: TRBJ1-6
V gene: TRBV7-2
CDR3 DNA: TGTGCCAGCAGCTTAGTAGCCGAATCACCCCTCCACTTT
CDR3 protein: CASSLVAESPLHF

D gene: .
clone size: .
J gene: TRBJ2-3
V gene: TRBV29-1
CDR3 DNA: TGCAGCGTTGAGGGGGCAGGGGCCACTTCTAGCACAGATACGCAGTATTTT
CDR3 protein: CSVEGAGATSSTDTQYF

D gene: TRBD1
clone size: .
J gene: TRBJ1-2
V gene: TRBV7-2
CDR3 DNA: TGTGCCAGCAGCTCGACAGACAGGGGGAGAAGGTATGGCTACACCTTC
CDR3 protein: CASSSTDRGRRYGYTF

D gene: .
clone size: .
J gene: TRBJ2-3
V gene: TRBV9
CDR3 DNA: TGTGCCAGCAGCGTAGGGGCATGGGGCACAGATACGCAGTATTTT
CDR3 protein: CASSVGAWGTDTQYF

D gene: .
clone size: .
J gene: TRBJ2-2
V gene: TRBV1
CDR3 DNA: TGCACCAGCAGCCCCCGACTAGCGGGGGGCACGAACACCGGGGAGCTGTTTTTT
CDR3 protein: CTSSPRLAGGTNTGELFF

D gene: .
clone size: .
J gene: TRBJ1-1
V gene: TRBV7-9
CDR3 DNA: TGTGCCAGCAGCTTAGCAGGGGCCACTGAAGCTTTCTTT
CDR3 protein: CASSLAGATEAFF

D gene: TRBD1
clone size: .
J gene: TRBJ1-2
V gene: TRBV27
CDR3 DNA: TGTGCCAGCACTTTTCATCCAGGGGGCCACTATGGCTACACCTTC
CDR3 protein: CASTFHPGGHYGYTF

D gene: .
clone size: .
J gene: TRBJ2-1
V gene: TRBV28
CDR3 DNA: TGTGCCAGCAGTTCGGGGGCGGCGGGGGACAATGAGCAGTTCTTC
CDR3 protein: CASSSGAAGDNEQFF

D gene: TRBD1
clone size: .
J gene: TRBJ1-1
V gene: TRBV27
CDR3 DNA: TGTGCCAGCAAGCCGGGACAGCAGAACACTGAAGCTTTCTTT
CDR3 protein: CASKPGQQNTEAFF

D gene: .
clone size: .
J gene: TRBJ1-1
V gene: TRBV6-1
CDR3 DNA: TGTGCCAGCAGTGAAGCGTCGGACAGCCCCTCTTTGAACACTGAAGCTTTCTTT
CDR3 protein: CASSEASDSPSLNTEAFF

D gene: TRBD1
clone size: .
J gene: TRBJ2-1
V gene: TRBV2
CDR3 DNA: TGTGCCAGCAGTAACGGACAGGGCAACAATGAGCAGTTCTTC
CDR3 protein: CASSNGQGNNEQFF

D gene: TRBD1
clone size: .
J gene: TRBJ1-1
V gene: TRBV9
CDR3 DNA: TGTGCCAGCAGCGCCCGGGACAGATATTTGAACACTGAAGCTTTCTTT
CDR3 protein: CASSARDRYLNTEAFF